These 25 T cell receptor beta chains originate from one sample sequenced in a study of T cell changes during pregnancy in multiple sclerosis. Assay: immunoSEQ multiplex PCR; the TCRdb copy retains only in-frame clones and omits some. Seen here are 35,000 to 55,000 clones, about nine tenths observed once, and the top ten hold roughly 0.49%. The sequenced sample was CD4+ T cells from peripheral blood mononuclear cells, obtained in the third trimester of pregnancy. The receptors shown here come from a female donor with multiple sclerosis, enrolled in a pregnancy study.

V is TRBV4-1 and J is TRBJ2-7; TRBD2 might be the D (5 bases). Trimming stripped 4 bases from V and 0 bases from J, with 19 bases between. Germline CDR1 MGHRA, CDR2 YSYEKL. CDR3 length equals 17 residues. The CDR3 protein is CASSPGKTNFGSYEQYF. CDR3 in DNA: TGCGCCAGCAGCCCGGGAAAGACTAACTTTGGCTCCTACGAGCAGTACTTC.

This rearrangement joins TRBV7-2 to TRBJ1-2; D might be TRBD1 (5 bases). V was clipped by 1 base and J by 1 base, with 13 bases between them. There are 16 residues in the CDR3. Germline V gene lookup returns CDR1 SGHTA and CDR2 FQGNSA. The CDR3 region is CASSLEAGLSNYGYTF. The CDR3 bases are TGTGCCAGCAGCTTAGAGGCAGGGCTCAGTAACTATGGCTACACCTTC.

The V and J genes are TRBV18 and TRBJ1-5, with a tentative D call TRBD1 (6 bases). V gave up 6 bases and J gave up 7 bases, with 16 bases separating them. The germline V gene encodes CDR1 KGHSH and CDR2 LQKENI. The CDR3 loop spans 14 amino acids. Here the CDR3 reads CASSLDRSGQPQHF. The DNA for the CDR3 is TGTGCCAGCTCCCTCGACAGGTCAGGACAGCCCCAGCATTTT.

The chain employs TRBV7-9 and TRBJ1-1; no clear D gene. This CDR3 has 12 amino acids. The ends were cut back, 4 bases at V and 9 bases at J, with 12 bases in the middle. Per germline, CDR1 SEHNR and CDR2 FQNEAQ (reference sequence). CDR3 nucleotides: TGTGCCAGCAGCTGGGAAGGGAGTAAAGCTTTCTTT. As protein: CASSWEGSKAFF.

The chain combines TRBV11-2 with TRBJ2-7; TRBD1 aligns across 7 bases. Trimming cost V 3 bases and J 5 bases; bases outside gene matches: 10. The CDR3 runs to 15 residues. Germline lookup yields CDR1 SGHAT and CDR2 FQNNGV. The CDR3 sequence is CASSLKGQQRHEQYF. Written as DNA, the CDR3 is TGTGCCAGCAGCTTGAAGGGACAGCAGAGACACGAGCAGTACTTC.

The chain links TRBV9 to TRBJ2-7; 9 bases agree with TRBD1. The CDR3 is 15 amino acids. Germline CDR1 and CDR2: SGDLS and YYNGEE. V gave up 4 bases and J gave up 2 bases; unmatched junction bases: 7. Here the CDR3 DNA reads TGTGCCAGCAGCCACGGACAGGGGAATGCCTACGAGCAGTACTTC. Its protein is CASSHGQGNAYEQYF.

This chain connects TRBV7-8 to TRBJ2-1, with 13 bases that match TRBD2. After removal of 1 base from V and 0 bases from J, the junction contained 6 bases not matched to a gene. Germline V CDR1 and CDR2: SGHVS, FQNEAQ. The CDR3 is made up of 19 amino acids. Here the CDR3 reads CASSLVVGLAGRSYNEQFF. In nucleotides, the CDR3 is TGTGCCAGCAGCTTAGTGGTGGGACTAGCGGGGCGCTCCTACAATGAGCAGTTCTTC.

DNA of the CDR3: TGTGCCAGCAGCCAACCACAGGGGACCTACGAGCAGTACTTC. This gives the protein CASSQPQGTYEQYF. This chain joins TRBV4-2 and TRBJ2-7; 7 bases agree with TRBD1. The length of the CDR3 is 14 residues. Germline CDR1 LGHNA, CDR2 YNFKEQ. After removal of 2 bases from V and 2 bases from J, the junction contained 3 bases not matched to a gene.

The CDR3 nucleotides are TGTGCCAGCAGCTTATCGAGCGGGAGTTACAATGAGCAGTTCTTC. As protein: CASSLSSGSYNEQFF. V usage is TRBV7-3 and J usage is TRBJ2-1; 8 bases map to TRBD2. The CDR3 runs 15 residues. Looked up from germline, CDR1 is SGHTA and CDR2 is FQGTGA. The V and J ends lost 2 bases and 4 bases, in that order; junction bases with no gene match: 4.

In this sample, this clone turned up a few times. This chain links TRBV13 with TRBJ2-3; a possible D gene is TRBD1 (6 bases). Between the trimmed V and J ends, which lost 6 bases and 3 bases, there was a span of 13 bases. Germline V gives CDR1 PRHDT, CDR2 FYEKMQ (reference sequence). CDR3 length equals 14 residues. The CDR3 DNA reads as TGTGCCAGCAGAAGCCGGGACATAACAGATACGCAGTATTTT. It encodes CASRSRDITDTQYF. The complete variable domain, with remaining parts taken from reference TRBV13 and TRBJ2-3, reads AAGVIQSPRHLIKEKRETATLKCYPIPRHDTVYWYQQGPGQDPQFLISFYEKMQSDKGSIPDRFSAQQFSDYHSELNMSSLELGDSALYFCASRSRDITDTQYFGPGTRLTVL.

J is TRBJ2-7 and V is TRBV27, with 7 bases identical to TRBD2. Germline V gene lookup returns CDR1 MNHEY and CDR2 SMNVEV (reference sequence). The CDR3 runs 14 residues. V was clipped by 5 bases and J by 3 bases; unmatched bases: 7. The CDR3 protein is CASSIGLESYEQYF. DNA for the CDR3: TGTGCCAGCAGTATAGGACTAGAAAGCTACGAGCAGTACTTC.

CDR3 sequence: CASSWTSGETQYF. The CDR3 bases are TGTGCCAGCAGCTGGACTAGCGGAGAGACCCAGTACTTC. The chain combines TRBV7-2 with TRBJ2-5; 10 bases are shared with TRBD2. Germline CDR1 SGHTA, CDR2 FQGNSA. The CDR3 is 13 amino acids. V was clipped by 4 bases and J by 4 bases; unmatched bases: 0.

This clone is a singleton in its sample. The chain couples TRBV6-5 to TRBJ1-5, with D possibly being TRBD1 (6 bases). Germline V gives CDR1 MNHEY, CDR2 SVGAGI. V lost 4 bases to trimming and J lost 4 bases, with 11 bases between them. The CDR3 is 14 amino acids. The CDR3 region is CASSSTGPNQPQHF. The CDR3, as DNA: TGTGCCAGCAGTTCGACAGGACCGAATCAGCCCCAGCATTTT.

This clone was observed once. The chain couples TRBV25-1 to TRBJ1-5; tentative D call: TRBD1 (5 bases). The CDR3 runs to 14 residues. The V gene's germline CDR1 is MGHDK and CDR2 SYGVNS. V dropped 3 bases and J dropped 6 bases, with 12 bases sitting between them. CDR3 sequence: CASSDGQGRQPQHF. CDR3 sequence (DNA): TGTGCCAGCAGTGATGGCCAGGGCCGTCAGCCCCAGCATTTT.

The chain carries TRBV5-1 and TRBJ2-7, with TRBD2 matching over 11 bases. Trimming at V came to 4 bases and at J to 2 bases, leaving 5 bases not matched to a gene. Germline V gene data show CDR1 as SGHRS and CDR2 as YFSETQ. The length of the CDR3 is 15 residues. The CDR3 DNA sequence: TGCGCCAGCAGCAGAACGACTAGCGGGACCTACGAGCAGTACTTC. Protein: CASSRTTSGTYEQYF.

The chain employs TRBV7-2 and TRBJ1-3; no clear D. Germline V lookup: CDR1 SGHTA, CDR2 FQGNSA. The germline V and J ends were trimmed by 0 bases and 5 bases, with 20 bases remaining between them. The CDR3 has 18 residues. CDR3 coding DNA: TGTGCCAGCAGCTTAGCTGGCCGGGAATGGAGTCTGAGAAACACCATATATTTT. The encoded protein is CASSLAGREWSLRNTIYF. The whole variable domain, filled in from reference TRBV7-2 and TRBJ1-3, reads GAGVSQSPSNKVTEKGKDVELRCDPISGHTALYWYRQSLGQGLEFLIYFQGNSAPDKSGLPSDRFSAERTGGSVSTLTIQRTQQEDSAVYLCASSLAGREWSLRNTIYFGEGSWLTVV.

The V gene is TRBV7-9, the J gene TRBJ2-1, with 7 nucleotides matching TRBD2. V was pared by 1 base and J by 15 bases, with 6 bases of the junction left unmatched. Germline CDR1 reads SEHNR; CDR2 reads FQNEAQ (reference sequence). The CDR3 extends over 12 amino acids. The CDR3: CASSLELAGSFF. Here the CDR3 DNA reads TGTGCCAGCAGCTTAGAGTTAGCGGGTTCGTTCTTC.

The V and J genes are TRBV29-1 and TRBJ1-2; a possible D gene is TRBD1 (6 bases). This CDR3 contains 12 residues. With 8 bases removed from V and 8 bases from J, the gap between germline ends came to 18 bases. Germline V gene data show CDR1 as SQVTM and CDR2 as ANQGSEA. The CDR3 loop reads CSLHSGDEGYTF. DNA for the CDR3: TGCAGCCTTCACTCAGGGGATGAGGGCTACACCTTC.

The V call is TRBV7-2, the J call TRBJ2-7, with 12 bases that match TRBD2. Germline assignment: CDR1 SGHTA and CDR2 FQGNSA. V lost 7 bases, J lost 7 bases, and 23 bases stayed unmatched. CDR3 length: 19 residues. CDR3 nucleotides: TGTGCCAGCAACCGTGAAGGACTAGCGGGATACGACCCCGACCTAGAGCAGTACTTC. Translating gives CASNREGLAGYDPDLEQYF.

V and J are TRBV7-2 and TRBJ2-6; D is uncertain. The length of the CDR3 is 18 residues. The germline V gene encodes CDR1 SGHTA and CDR2 FQGNSA. The V gene lost 3 bases and the J gene lost 0 bases, with 15 bases spanning the gap. The CDR3, as DNA: TGTGCCAGCAGCTTTCTCTGGGCAGCTGTCTCTGGGGCCAACGTCCTGACTTTC. It encodes CASSFLWAAVSGANVLTF.

The chain uses TRBV7-2 and TRBJ1-2; D perhaps matches TRBD1 (6 bases). V shed 5 bases and J shed 6 bases, with 10 bases lying between them. Germline V lookup: CDR1 SGHTA, CDR2 FQGNSA. The CDR3 is 12 residues long. The chain's CDR3 is CASSVNRDGYTF. CDR3 nucleotide sequence: TGTGCCAGCAGCGTAAACAGGGATGGCTACACCTTC.

This clone appeared a single time. The V gene is TRBV5-1, the J gene TRBJ2-1, with 8 bases fitting TRBD2. CDR1 is SGHRS, CDR2 YFSETQ, per germline. The CDR3 covers 15 residues. With V trimmed by 0 bases and J by 4 bases, 3 bases remained unmatched. CDR3 region: CASSLARGAYNEQFF. CDR3 DNA: TGCGCCAGCAGCTTGGCGCGGGGGGCTTACAATGAGCAGTTCTTC.

The chain joins TRBV7-2 to TRBJ1-2; D gene ambiguous. This CDR3 comprises 12 residues. The V gene's germline CDR1 is SGHTA and CDR2 FQGNSA. The germline V and J ends were trimmed by 5 bases and 5 bases, with 9 bases remaining between them. The CDR3 nucleotides read TGTGCCAGCAGCCCTCTTATTTATGGCTACACCTTC. Translating it yields CASSPLIYGYTF.

The CDR3 DNA is TGTGCCAGCTCACCGACCTCGGACAGGGCGGCCCTGGTGGGGCAGTTCTTC. This encodes CASSPTSDRAALVGQFF. This rearrangement joins TRBV18 to TRBJ2-1; 8 nucleotides line up with TRBD1. The CDR3 consists of 17 residues. Germline CDR1 and CDR2: KGHSH and LQKENI. The ends lost 3 bases at V and 12 bases at J; junction bases unmatched: 19. Full variable domain (rest looked up from reference TRBV18 and TRBJ2-1): NAGVMQNPRHLVRRRGQEARLRCSPMKGHSHVYWYRQLPEEGLKFMVYLQKENIIDESGMPKERFSAEFPKEGPSILRIQQVVRGDSAAYFCASSPTSDRAALVGQFFGPGTRLTVL.

This clone was observed a handful of times. The same CDR3 is also encoded by other DNA sequences in this sample. This chain joins TRBV5-1 and TRBJ2-7; 8 nucleotides align to TRBD1. The germline gives CDR1 SGHRS, CDR2 YFSETQ. The CDR3 totals 14 residues. Germline trimming cut 0 bases from V and 2 bases from J; bases unmatched to any gene: 1. CDR3 nucleotides: TGCGCCAGCAGCTTGGCAGGGGGCCCCTACGAGCAGTACTTC. Translating it yields CASSLAGGPYEQYF.